The 9 T cell receptor beta chains presented below share a single source sample, sequenced in a study of T cells in Graves' hyperthyroidism and ophthalmopathy. TCR beta CDR3 regions were amplified from RNA. In the first-round RT-PCR of the TCR CDR3, the HTBI primer set was used. Using its own MiXCR run on the multiplex PCR reads, TCRdb lists one record per CDR3 protein. Of some 300,000 distinct CDR3 sequences in the sample, about an eighth are singletons; the top ten hold 7% to 9.5%. The specimen sequenced was blood. The receptor source for this set is a woman aged 40 to 50 with Graves' hyperthyroidism.

This clonotype was picked up many times. The rearrangement joins TRBV7-6 to TRBJ2-5; no clear D. Between the trimmed V and J ends, which lost 5 bases and 7 bases, there was a span of 14 bases. Germline CDR1 is SGHVS and CDR2 is FNYEAQ. The CDR3 runs 13 residues. The CDR3 reads CASSPYNTGTQYF. The CDR3 nucleotides read TGTGCCAGCAGCCCATATAATACTGGGACCCAGTACTTC.

There are a few counts of this clonotype. The CDR3 region has the DNA TGTGCCAGCAGCAAGGGCTTAGCTAACTATGGCTACACCTTC. Amino acid sequence: CASSKGLANYGYTF. The rearrangement links TRBV28 to TRBJ1-2, with D uncertain. Trimming removed 6 bases from V and 0 bases from J, with 11 bases in between. The CDR3 loop spans 14 amino acids. Germline-derived CDR1 and CDR2 are MDHEN and SYDVKM.

This clonotype was seen repeatedly, ten times or more. The chain carries TRBV20-1 and TRBJ2-1; D ambiguous. Germline V gives CDR1 DFQATT, CDR2 SNEGSKA (reference sequence). The ends were cut back, 4 bases at V and 0 bases at J, with 10 bases in the middle. The CDR3 extends over 14 amino acids. The DNA for the CDR3 is TGCAGTGCTAACCGGTGGGACTCCTACAATGAGCAGTTCTTC. This encodes CSANRWDSYNEQFF.

The chain links TRBV20-1 to TRBJ2-2, with 9 nucleotides matching TRBD1. This CDR3 has 15 residues. The V gene's germline CDR1 is DFQATT and CDR2 SNEGSKA (reference sequence). Trimming removed 5 bases from V and 6 bases from J; junction bases left unmatched: 10. The CDR3: CSAWTGTGWSGELFF. In DNA, the CDR3 is TGCAGTGCTTGGACCGGGACAGGGTGGTCCGGGGAGCTGTTTTTT.

The chain is built from TRBV4-2 and TRBJ2-1, with a possible D match to TRBD2 (5 bases). The CDR3 runs to 15 residues. Trimming pared 7 bases from V and 4 bases from J, leaving 17 bases between. CDR1 is LGHNA and CDR2 is YNFKEQ in the germline V gene. CDR3 DNA: TGTGCCAGCACCCCCAGCGGCGTCATGTACAATGAGCAGTTCTTC. Translated: CASTPSGVMYNEQFF.

This clonotype showed up many times. The rearrangement joins TRBV2 to TRBJ2-5; TRBD1 matches at 7 bases. Germline assignment: CDR1 SNHLY and CDR2 FYNNEI. The CDR3 is 16 amino acids. Trimming took 5 bases from V and 2 from J; bases not matched to a gene: 11. In DNA form, the CDR3 reads TGTGCCAGCAGTCAACCCTCCCGGGACAGACAAGAGACCCAGTACTTC. Translation: CASSQPSRDRQETQYF.

This clonotype was observed many times. This sequence joins TRBV2 and TRBJ2-3; 7 bases are a match to TRBD2. Germline CDR1 SNHLY, CDR2 FYNNEI. This CDR3 comprises 13 residues. Germline trimming cut 11 bases from V and 7 bases from J; bases unmatched to any gene: 12. The CDR3, as DNA: TGTGCCCTTCTTGGAGCGGGGAGACATACGCAGTATTTT. Translation gives CALLGAGRHTQYF.

This clonotype has at least ten counts. V usage is TRBV28 and J usage is TRBJ1-1; 9 nucleotides agree with TRBD1. The germline gives CDR1 MDHEN, CDR2 SYDVKM. The CDR3 contains 15 residues. V gave up 3 bases and J gave up 6 bases; unmatched junction bases: 8. The CDR3 DNA sequence: TGTGCCAGCAGTTTCCGGGGACAGGGACTTCCTGAAGCTTTCTTT. Translating gives CASSFRGQGLPEAFF. Full variable domain (outside the CDR3, taken from reference TRBV28 and TRBJ1-1): DVKVTQSSRYLVKRTGEKVFLECVQDMDHENMFWYRQDPGLGLRLIYFSYDVKMKEKGDIPEGYSVSREKKERFSLILESASTNQTSMYLCASSFRGQGLPEAFFGQGTRLTVV.

This clonotype was seen repeatedly, ten times or more. V gene TRBV11-2 combines with J gene TRBJ2-7, with a possible D match to TRBD2 (5 bases). Trimming cost V 5 bases and J 0 bases, with 20 bases left between them. The CDR3 spans 17 residues. The germline CDR1 and CDR2 sequences are SGHAT and FQNNGV. CDR3 protein: CASSPNSLTRSSYEQYF. The CDR3 nucleotides read TGTGCCAGCAGCCCTAACTCCCTTACTAGGAGCTCCTACGAGCAGTACTTC.